This paragraph reports one TCR beta chain. Its target antigen remains unknown. The record has no base qualities; no much larger clone is one base away. The source of the sample is a study of blood T cell repertoires in COVID-19 (dated by TCRdb to 2019 to 2021). Some background on the complete study: Samples from collaborators originated in the United States, Italy and Spain and spanned both the acute and convalescent phases of COVID-19. Where available, HLA class I and class II types were obtained from metadata supplied by the sample provider rather than from assay-based typing. The repertoires were made available in a free public database intended to serve as a resource for research on the immune response to SARS-CoV-2. The prospective study material was composed of cDNA or gDNA derived from T cells, B-cell-depleted T cells, or PBMCs. The sample metadata nearly always contained a de-identified subject ID, COVID-19 status, age in years and sex. Samples were obtained from the ongoing ImmuneRACE study (first 160 participants) and from about 1,300 subjects provided by 6 global collaborators. Deeply sampled blood TCRbeta repertoires from subjects exposed to, actively infected with, or recovered from COVID-19 were included in the dataset.

Collaborating institutions collected whole blood in K2EDTA tubes following their own protocols. Collaborator samples were shipped for TCRbeta analysis as frozen whole blood, isolated PBMCs, or DNA extracted from either sample type. Per the germline V gene, MNHEY is the CDR1 and SVGAGI is the CDR2. The CDR3 runs 14 residues from the cysteine to the phenylalanine. The retained sequence is limited to the CDR3, 42 bases, with the frame set at the first base. Trimming costs V 6 bases and J 4 bases, and their ends lie 15 bases apart. The immunoSEQ Assay, a bias-controlled multiplex PCR, was used to amplify TCRbeta CDR3 regions from genomic DNA. For the original study's pipeline: The number of nucleated cells in each sample was estimated by amplification of reference gene primers within the assay. To quantify the absolute abundance of each unique TCRbeta CDR3 rearrangement, sequence reads were collapsed and filtered. For each sample, productive Simpson clonality was calculated by taking the square root of Simpson's diversity index across productive rearrangements. In TCRdb, the immuneACCESS table is reduced to in-frame sequences with V and J assigned. These tables do not hold every clone; where another copy was compared, an unresolved V gene accounts for under half, and the others remain unexplained. V and J calls and clone size come straight from that table; D and trimming were deduced from the DNA. This sample lists approximately 140,000 clones; around four fifths were detected once. The ten largest clones capture under 3% of the sample.

Study-wide findings and limitations: Clinical and demographic metadata were provided uncurated, with the amount varying by source and participant.

The chain employs TRBV6-5 and TRBJ1-1; a weak D assignment points to TRBD1 (6 bases agree). Sequencing was performed on peripheral blood. The TCR originated in a middle-aged woman with active or convalescent COVID-19. The base sequence is TGTGCCAGCAGGGCACAGGGAAGGACCACTGAAGCTTTCTTT. Protein translation: CASRAQGRTTEAFF.